These 30 T cell receptor beta chains were sequenced from one sample in a study of control samples from healthy donors and cancer patients. TCRdb keeps only in-frame clones here, not all; method: immunoSEQ multiplex PCR. The sample holds about 160,000 clones, 96% seen once. Material: blood. The receptors were gathered from a woman under 40 in good health.

The chain recombines TRBV18 with TRBJ1-1, with a possible D match to TRBD1 (5 bases). This CDR3 is built from 13 residues. The germline V and J ends were trimmed by 6 bases and 4 bases, with 12 bases remaining between them. The V gene's germline CDR1 is KGHSH and CDR2 LQKENI. The CDR3 sequence: CASSQGPSTEAFF. In nucleotides, the CDR3 is TGTGCCAGCTCGCAGGGTCCGTCCACTGAAGCTTTCTTT.

The V gene is TRBV6-2 or TRBV6-3, the J gene TRBJ2-3; D unresolved. The CDR3 has 15 amino acids. The germline CDR1 and CDR2 sequences are MNHEY and SVGEGT. Trimming cost V 5 bases and J 4 bases, with 16 bases left between them. The CDR3 bases are TGTGCCAGCAGTCGCCAAAGAGGAGTAGCAGATACGCAGTATTTT. Amino acids: CASSRQRGVADTQYF.

The chain uses TRBV5-6 and TRBJ2-7; D may match TRBD1 or TRBD2 (5 bases each). Germline V gene lookup returns CDR1 SGHDT and CDR2 YYEEEE. The CDR3 runs to 14 residues. V shed 3 bases and J shed 2 bases, with 12 bases lying between them. CDR3 sequence (DNA): TGTGCCAGCAGCTCTCCGGGACGGACCTACGAGCAGTACTTC. It encodes CASSSPGRTYEQYF.

This rearrangement joins TRBV5-4 to TRBJ1-2; no definite D call. This CDR3 is 15 amino acids long. The V end was cut by 2 bases, the J end by 6 bases, with 17 bases between. Per the germline V gene, CDR1 is SGHNT and CDR2 is YYREEE (reference sequence). Here the CDR3 DNA reads TGTGCCAGCAGCTTTGACGCTTCGAAAGGAAATGGCTACACCTTC. Its protein product is CASSFDASKGNGYTF.

About this clone itself: This CDR3 fails to terminate in the conserved phenylalanine or tryptophan, so it likely reflects a read error. The DNA is omitted, as the CDR3 cannot be located on it reliably, and the CDR3 follows TCRdb's listing. The CDR3 is CATSRDWSTQFL. This rearrangement joins TRBV15 to TRBJ1-6. The CDR3 comprises 12 residues, both ends counted. The germline V gene has CDR1 LNHNV and CDR2 YYDKDF (reference sequence).

The chain couples TRBV28 to TRBJ1-4; 7 bases are shared with TRBD1. Trimming cost V 10 bases and J 11 bases; bases outside gene matches: 16. This CDR3 has 14 amino acids. In germline, CDR1 is MDHEN, CDR2 SYDVKM. The CDR3 spells CATLPRTGIAKLFF. CDR3 in DNA: TGTGCCACCCTTCCTCGGACAGGCATAGCTAAACTGTTTTTT.

This clone appeared once. The chain joins TRBV28 to TRBJ1-5; a possible D gene is TRBD1 (6 bases). Per germline, CDR1 MDHEN and CDR2 SYDVKM. Trimming stripped 4 bases from V and 6 bases from J, with 13 bases between. The CDR3 loop spans 14 amino acids. The CDR3 coding sequence is TGTGCCAGCAGTTCAATAGGGGGTACTCAGCCCCAGCATTTT. Translation: CASSSIGGTQPQHF. Together with reference TRBV28 and TRBJ1-5, the CDR3 gives the full variable domain: DVKVTQSSRYLVKRTGEKVFLECVQDMDHENMFWYRQDPGLGLRLIYFSYDVKMKEKGDIPEGYSVSREKKERFSLILESASTNQTSMYLCASSSIGGTQPQHFGDGTRLSIL.

The V call is TRBV4-1, the J call TRBJ2-5; D not certain. The CDR3 runs to 13 residues. Per germline, CDR1 MGHRA and CDR2 YSYEKL. The germline V and J ends were trimmed by 2 bases and 2 bases, with 6 bases remaining between them. The CDR3 DNA follows: TGCGCCAGCAGCCAAATAGTTCAAGAGACCCAGTACTTC. This encodes CASSQIVQETQYF.

This clone has a single count. J is TRBJ2-5 and V is TRBV30; 15 positions agree with TRBD2. Germline V gene data show CDR1 as GTSNPN and CDR2 as SVGIG (reference sequence). V lost 5 bases, J lost 4 bases, and 5 bases stayed unmatched. The CDR3 sequence is 15 residues long. The CDR3 reads CAWGTSGGPLETQYF. The CDR3 coding sequence is TGTGCCTGGGGGACTAGCGGGGGGCCTTTAGAGACCCAGTACTTC.

The chain joins TRBV11-1 to TRBJ2-2, with D maybe TRBD1 (6 bases). The CDR3 is made up of 15 amino acids. Germline CDR1 and CDR2: SGHAT and FQDESV (reference sequence). The ends were cut back, 1 base at V and 3 bases at J, with 9 bases in the middle. The CDR3 DNA reads TGTGCCAGCAGCTTAGGGCAGGGGTACACCGGGGAGCTGTTTTTT. This sequence encodes CASSLGQGYTGELFF.

This chain uses TRBV13 with TRBJ2-7; the match to TRBD2 covers 8 bases. Looked up from germline, CDR1 is PRHDT and CDR2 is FYEKMQ (reference sequence). The J segment lost 5 bases and the V segment lost 6 bases, leaving 9 bases of the junction unmatched. The CDR3 consists of 14 residues. Here the CDR3 DNA reads TGTGCCAGCAGAGAGGCTCTAGCGGGTAACGAGCAGTACTTC. It encodes CASREALAGNEQYF.

The chain combines TRBV6-6 with TRBJ1-2, with D perhaps matching TRBD1 (5 bases). Per the germline V gene, CDR1 is MNHNY and CDR2 is SVGAGI (reference sequence). Deletions cut 9 bases from V and 5 bases from J, with 19 bases between. The CDR3 contains 14 residues. This CDR3 is CASRPPGSAYGYTF. The CDR3 DNA is TGTGCCAGTAGACCTCCAGGGTCCGCTTATGGCTACACCTTC.

The J gene is TRBJ2-1, the V gene TRBV5-1; weak D call: TRBD2 (6 bases). The V gene lost 0 bases and the J gene lost 0 bases, with 19 bases spanning the gap. CDR1 and CDR2 from the germline V gene are SGHRS and YFSETQ. This CDR3 contains 19 residues. CDR3 loop: CASSLAGSLPSSSYNEQFF. As DNA, the CDR3 is TGCGCCAGCAGCTTGGCCGGGAGTCTCCCCTCGAGCTCCTACAATGAGCAGTTCTTC. The variable domain in full, with the rest retrieved from reference TRBV5-1 and TRBJ2-1, is KAGVTQTPRYLIKTRGQQVTLSCSPISGHRSVSWYQQTPGQGLQFLFEYFSETQRNKGNFPGRFSGRQFSNSRSEMNVSTLELGDSALYLCASSLAGSLPSSSYNEQFFGPGTRLTVL.

This clone was detected only a few times. This chain uses TRBV15 with TRBJ2-1; 8 nucleotides match TRBD2. The CDR3 runs to 20 residues. J lost 4 bases, V lost 2 bases, and 19 bases had no gene match. Looked up from germline, CDR1 is LNHNV and CDR2 is YYDKDF (reference sequence). The CDR3 reads CATSRQRISGIRWSYNEQFF. For the CDR3, the DNA is TGTGCCACCAGCAGACAGCGTATTAGCGGGATCCGCTGGTCGTACAATGAGCAGTTCTTC.

This clone was found once. J is TRBJ1-1 and V is TRBV27; a possible D gene is TRBD1 (6 bases). The CDR3 is 14 residues long. Deletions cut 6 bases from V and 3 bases from J, with 14 bases between. CDR1 and CDR2 (germline): MNHEY, SMNVEV (reference sequence). The DNA for the CDR3 is TGTGCCAGCAGAAAAAACCCAGGGGACACTGAAGCTTTCTTT. As protein: CASRKNPGDTEAFF.

The V gene is TRBV28, the J gene TRBJ2-7; TRBD1 aligns across 7 bases. The germline V gene has CDR1 MDHEN and CDR2 SYDVKM. V was clipped by 6 bases and J by 5 bases; unmatched bases: 10. The CDR3 consists of 14 residues. In DNA, the CDR3 is TGTGCCAGCAGCCCGGGACAGCCGCCCAACGAGCAGTACTTC. Amino acid sequence: CASSPGQPPNEQYF.

CDR3 protein: CASSESPRLSYNEQFF. CDR3 nucleotide sequence: TGTGCCAGCAGTGAATCGCCCAGACTCTCCTACAATGAGCAGTTCTTC. This chain joins TRBV2 and TRBJ2-1; D gene unclear. CDR3 length equals 16 residues. V lost 2 bases and J lost 0, with 11 bases in between. Germline V gene lookup returns CDR1 SNHLY and CDR2 FYNNEI.

The J gene is TRBJ1-1, the V gene TRBV6-1, with a possible D match to TRBD1 (5 bases). The V and J ends lost 0 bases and 0 bases respectively, with 8 bases between them. Germline V gives CDR1 MNHNS, CDR2 SASEGT. The CDR3 runs 15 residues. This CDR3 reads CASSEARTLNTEAFF. CDR3 nucleotide sequence: TGTGCCAGCAGTGAAGCGCGGACATTGAACACTGAAGCTTTCTTT.

This chain connects TRBV6-7 to TRBJ2-1; 9 bases fit TRBD2. TRBV6-7 is treated as an ORF (open reading frame) with a function not yet certain. The CDR3 spans 17 residues. Germline trimming cut 0 bases from V and 5 bases from J; bases unmatched to any gene: 8. The CDR3 reads CASSYSKGGRGDNEQFF. The CDR3 DNA sequence: TGTGCCAGCAGTTACTCGAAGGGCGGGAGGGGAGACAATGAGCAGTTCTTC.

The table lists this clone with a count of one. CDR3 residues: CASSSVPGELFF. The DNA for the CDR3 is TGTGCCAGCAGTTCTGTCCCCGGGGAGCTGTTTTTT. V and J are TRBV12-3 or TRBV12-4 and TRBJ2-2; D is undetermined. The CDR3 is made up of 12 amino acids. Trimming removed 4 bases from V and 6 bases from J, with 6 bases in between.

The chain combines TRBV6-5 with TRBJ1-2; D is possibly TRBD1 (5 bases). Germline lookup yields CDR1 MNHEY and CDR2 SVGAGI. V dropped 6 bases and J dropped 8 bases, with 22 bases sitting between them. The CDR3 spans 15 residues. CDR3 residues: CASSHLGGLGEGYTF. The CDR3 DNA follows: TGTGCCAGCAGCCACCTTGGGGGACTTGGAGAGGGCTACACCTTC.

The table lists this clone with a count of one. The V and J genes are TRBV19 and TRBJ2-1; 9 bases line up with TRBD2. Germline lookup yields CDR1 LNHDA and CDR2 SQIVND (reference sequence). This CDR3 is built from 18 residues. Trimming at V came to 3 bases and at J to 4 bases, leaving 13 bases not matched to a gene. In DNA, the CDR3 is TGTGCCAGTAGTATGAAGGTGGCAGCGGGAGGAGTTTACAATGAGCAGTTCTTC. This encodes CASSMKVAAGGVYNEQFF.

The chain employs TRBV7-9 and TRBJ1-2; weak D call: TRBD1 (6 bases). V was clipped by 8 bases and J by 4 bases, with 17 bases between them. Germline V gene sequence: CDR1 SEHNR, CDR2 FQNEAQ (reference sequence). This CDR3 region has 14 residues. Here the CDR3 DNA reads TGTGCCAGCGTCAAGGGGGGCAGGGCCTATGGCTACACCTTC. Its protein product is CASVKGGRAYGYTF.

The CDR3 DNA is TGTGCCTGGAGTCGTCCCTTTAGCGGGAGCCCCAGCACAGATACGCAGTATTTT. Residues: CAWSRPFSGSPSTDTQYF. V and J are TRBV30 and TRBJ2-3, with 9 bases matching TRBD2. Trimming removed 2 bases from V and 0 bases from J; junction bases left unmatched: 12. The CDR3 has 18 residues. From germline, CDR1 is GTSNPN and CDR2 SVGIG (reference sequence).

This chain joins TRBV12-3 or TRBV12-4 and TRBJ1-2; 9 bases match TRBD1. V lost 5 bases and J lost 7; bases outside the gene matches: 5. The CDR3 runs to 13 residues. CDR3 in DNA: TGTGCCAGCAGTCACACAGGGGGCGGTGGCTACACCTTC. This encodes CASSHTGGGGYTF.

The chain uses TRBV7-6 and TRBJ2-1, with 11 bases that match TRBD2. CDR1 is SGHVS and CDR2 is FNYEAQ in the germline V gene. The CDR3 is 17 residues long. The junction had 3 bases not matched to a gene; V was cut back by 0 bases and J by 2 bases. CDR3 amino acids: CASSLASGGGTYNEQFF. The CDR3 DNA follows: TGTGCCAGCAGCTTAGCTAGCGGGGGGGGGACCTACAATGAGCAGTTCTTC.

The J gene is TRBJ1-5, the V gene TRBV27, with TRBD1 identical over 9 bases. Per germline, CDR1 MNHEY and CDR2 SMNVEV (reference sequence). CDR3 size: 16 residues. V lost 5 bases, J lost 3 bases, and 8 bases stayed unmatched. Written as DNA, the CDR3 is TGTGCCAGCAGTCAAGGACAGGGGTTTAACAATCAGCCCCAGCATTTT. Residues: CASSQGQGFNNQPQHF.

V gene TRBV30 combines with J gene TRBJ1-5; D not resolved. Germline V gene sequence: CDR1 GTSNPN, CDR2 SVGIG (reference sequence). The CDR3 totals 13 residues. V lost 0 bases and J 5 bases, leaving 8 bases between the germline ends. CDR3 coding DNA: TGTGCCTGGAGTGTACATGAGTATCAGCCCCAGCATTTT. Translation: CAWSVHEYQPQHF.

The CDR3 DNA reads as TGTGCCAGCAGTGATGGGCTAGCGGGATCCAGGAGTGAGCAGTTCTTC. It codes for CASSDGLAGSRSEQFF. This sequence joins TRBV2 and TRBJ2-1, with 9 nucleotides matching TRBD2. Germline V lookup: CDR1 SNHLY, CDR2 FYNNEI. The CDR3 is 16 amino acids. J was trimmed by 9 bases and V by 3 bases; bases with no gene match: 12.

The J gene is TRBJ1-2, the V gene TRBV10-2; D perhaps matches TRBD1 (6 bases). The germline V gene encodes CDR1 WSHSY and CDR2 SAAADI. This CDR3 region has 16 residues. V was trimmed by 4 bases and J by 2 bases, leaving 17 bases between them. CDR3 DNA: TGCGCCAGCAGTGGGTTTAGTAGGGACACGAACTATGGCTACACCTTC. This codes for CASSGFSRDTNYGYTF.